Here is one T cell receptor beta chain with its context. The data belong to a study of shared clonotypes between healthy human individuals. Per the authors' pipeline: Filtering of immunoSEQ junctional sequences could not match full-length read filtering. Measured with immunoSEQ multiplex PCR; TCRdb has only the in-frame clones, and not every one. V and J calls and clone size are as listed in that table; D and trimming were resolved from the DNA. Of about 480,000 clones in the sample, roughly 79% are singletons; the top ten hold approximately 12%. This CDR3 contains 15 residues. V shed 1 base, J shed 4 bases, and the junction held 5 bases outside the gene matches. CDR1 MDHEN and CDR2 SYDVKM come from the germline V gene.

Sequenced input: PBMCs. This rearrangement joins TRBV28 to TRBJ2-5; 8 nucleotides agree with TRBD1. The clonotype was recovered from a woman aged 40 to 49 in good health. Some clones in this sample may be carry-over from other donors' samples. The CDR3 spells CASSLSGRGLETQYF. In DNA form, the CDR3 reads TGTGCCAGCAGTTTATCGGGCAGGGGGCTAGAGACCCAGTACTTC.